The entry that follows covers one TCR beta chain sequence. This clone was found a few times. No cognate antigen has been identified for it. No base quality information exists; no much larger clone differs at one position. TCRbeta CDR3 regions were amplified from genomic DNA by means of the immunoSEQ Assay, a bias-controlled multiplex PCR. From the authors' description of their analysis: Within the assay, amplification of reference gene primers was used to estimate how many nucleated cells each sample contained. To quantify the absolute abundance of each unique TCRbeta CDR3 rearrangement, sequence reads were collapsed and filtered. Productive Simpson clonality was computed per sample as the square root of Simpson's diversity index over productive rearrangements. The source is immuneACCESS, and TCRdb retained only in-frame sequences with V and J called. Part of the clones is not carried over; for the studies checked, unresolved V genes explain less than half of this, and the remainder is unexplained. V and J calls and clone size come straight from that table; D and trimming were deduced from the DNA. Recorded for this sample are approximately 150,000 clones; roughly 80% of them occurred a single time. The ten largest clones add up to less than 7% of the sample.

This entry belongs to a study of blood T cell repertoires in COVID-19 (TCRdb year 2020). About the investigation overall: The collaborator samples originated in the United States, Italy and Spain and spanned the acute and convalescent phases of COVID-19. The prospective study material was composed of cDNA or gDNA derived from T cells, B-cell-depleted T cells, or PBMCs. Subjects who had been exposed to COVID-19, were actively infected with it, or had recovered from it provided the deeply sampled blood TCRbeta repertoires that made up the dataset. The repertoires were released in a freely available public database meant as a resource for research on the immune response to SARS-CoV-2. The samples were drawn from two sources: the first 160 participants of the ongoing ImmuneRACE study, and some 1,300 subjects contributed by 6 global collaborators. Sample metadata almost always included a de-identified subject ID, COVID-19 status, age in years and sex. Where available, HLA class I and class II types were taken from metadata supplied by the sample provider and were not determined by assay-based typing.

General study outcomes and caveats: How much clinical and demographic metadata was included differed by source and by participant, and the metadata was provided uncurated.

Participants in the prospective study were aged roughly 18 to 89 years, lived in some 24 United States geographic areas, and enrolled through a virtual design. In the prospective study, cohorts were assigned on the basis of participant-reported clinical history obtained from a screening survey and a study questionnaire. For ImmuneRACE Cohort 3, a participant was defined as recovered based on two consecutive negative NP/OP PCR tests, clearance by a healthcare professional, or resolution of symptoms. Each participant in the prospective study had whole blood, serum and a nasopharyngeal or oropharyngeal swab collected by mobile phlebotomists. Prospective study participants could optionally give additional blood draws and questionnaires over an approximately 2-month period. Before DNA extraction, prospective study blood samples were shipped either frozen or at room temperature. V is cut by 4 bases and J by 2 bases, and the space between the germline ends is 12 bases. Its CDR3 holds 14 amino acids, cysteine through phenylalanine. Only the CDR3 part of the read is kept: 42 bases, read in frame from the first base. CDR1 and CDR2, looked up from the germline V gene, are MNHEY and SVGAGI.

The TCR sequence derives from a woman aged 40 to 55 who had recovered from COVID-19. The receptor chain draws on TRBV6-5 and TRBJ2-7, with TRBD1 as a weak D call on 5 bases. Material for sequencing was PBMCs or T cells enriched from blood (not recorded which). The CDR3 loop reads CASSSLGQTYEQYF. The nucleotide sequence is given as TGTGCCAGCAGTTCCCTGGGGCAGACCTACGAGCAGTACTTC.